Below are 8 T cell receptor beta chains sequenced from a single sample in a study of TIL therapy for anti-PD-1-resistant metastatic lung cancer. This was the immunoSEQ v3 assay. Libraries were prepared by immunoSEQ multiplex PCR; TCRdb keeps only in-frame clonotypes and omits some of them. The data contain about 50,000 clones, roughly 70% of them singletons. Indicated time point: pre-treatment sample, taken before nivolumab and TIL therapy. Pleural nodules or supraclavicular lymph nodes made up most of the excised metastases sampled. The source material was tumor tissue, sampled at baseline. The receptor source for this set is a person aged 25 to 80 with non-small cell lung cancer.

This clone appeared once. The V call is TRBV7-9, the J call TRBJ1-2; TRBD1 might be the D (6 bases). CDR1 is SEHNR and CDR2 is FQNEAQ in the germline V gene (reference sequence). The CDR3 is made up of 14 amino acids. Trimming removed 5 bases from V and 1 base from J, with 11 bases in between. The DNA for the CDR3 is TGTGCCAGCAGCCTAGGACAGATTAACTATGGCTACACCTTC. It yields the protein CASSLGQINYGYTF.

This sequence joins TRBV6-1 and TRBJ1-5; weak D call: TRBD1 (6 bases). The germline CDR1 and CDR2 sequences are MNHNS and SASEGT. V was pared by 4 bases and J by 4 bases, with 8 bases between. The CDR3 loop spans 13 amino acids. In DNA, the CDR3 is TGTGCCAGCAGTGTAGGGGGGAATCAGCCCCAGCATTTT. Residues: CASSVGGNQPQHF.

This rearrangement joins TRBV19 to TRBJ1-5, with unresolved D. This CDR3 region has 13 residues. Germline V gene data show CDR1 as LNHDA and CDR2 as SQIVND (reference sequence). V gave up 1 base and J gave up 7 bases, with 8 bases separating them. DNA for the CDR3: TGTGCCAGTAGTATAGGGGCAGGACAGCCCCAGCATTTT. It translates to CASSIGAGQPQHF.

The count of this clone is one. The gene calls are TRBV11-2 and TRBJ2-6, with D possibly matching TRBD2 (6 bases). Germline V gives CDR1 SGHAT, CDR2 FQNNGV. V was cut by 5 bases and J by 0 bases, with 8 bases left in between. The CDR3 has 15 residues. The CDR3 here is CASSTAGSGANVLTF. The DNA for the CDR3 is TGTGCCAGCAGCACAGCGGGCTCTGGGGCCAACGTCCTGACTTTC.

This clone was picked up a small number of times. The chain is built from TRBV10-3 and TRBJ1-5, with D unresolved. The V and J ends lost 3 bases and 6 bases respectively, with 6 bases between them. The germline V gene encodes CDR1 ENHRY and CDR2 SYGVKD. This CDR3 comprises 12 residues. CDR3 nucleotide sequence: TGTGCCATCAGTGATAACGGTCAGCCCCAGCATTTT. Encoded protein: CAISDNGQPQHF.

The CDR3 reads CASRNRQGYNSPLHF. In nucleotides, the CDR3 is TGTGCCAGCAGGAACAGACAGGGGTATAATTCACCCCTCCACTTT. This chain joins TRBV6-5 and TRBJ1-6; 8 nucleotides align to TRBD1. The CDR3 totals 15 residues. Germline V gene data show CDR1 as MNHEY and CDR2 as SVGAGI. The trim removed 6 bases at V and 4 bases at J, leaving 5 bases unmatched.

The chain recombines TRBV9 with TRBJ2-3; D is perhaps TRBD2 (6 bases). Trimming removed 7 bases from V and 2 bases from J, with 11 bases in between. There are 13 residues in the CDR3. Germline CDR1 is SGDLS and CDR2 is YYNGEE. Here the CDR3 reads CASGGLLTDTQYF. As DNA, the CDR3 is TGTGCCAGCGGAGGACTACTCACAGATACGCAGTATTTT.

V gene TRBV7-8 combines with J gene TRBJ1-2; D possibly corresponds to TRBD1 (5 bases). Trimming left V 5 bases short and J 3 bases short, with 13 bases between. The germline CDR1 and CDR2 sequences are SGHVS and FQNEAQ. The CDR3 loop spans 14 amino acids. The CDR3 sequence is CASSTGTWDYGYTF. DNA for the CDR3: TGTGCCAGCAGCACCGGGACGTGGGACTATGGCTACACCTTC.